One and the same sample provided the 22 T cell receptor beta chains below, sequenced in a study of cytomegalovirus exposure and HLA in healthy donors. 13 Jbeta primers and 60 Vbeta primers were used for the PCR. Assay used: immunoSEQ multiplex PCR; TCRdb lists only in-frame clones, some missing. The repertoire table contains tens of thousands of clones. The sequenced sample was PBMCs. Every receptor here comes from a man aged 35 to 55 in good health and CMV-seronegative.

The J gene is TRBJ2-2, the V gene TRBV5-8; 9 bases fit TRBD1. The CDR3 is made up of 16 amino acids. Losses at the gene ends were 7 bases for V and 1 base for J; bases not matched to a gene: 8. The germline V gene encodes CDR1 SGHTS and CDR2 YDEGEE. The CDR3 loop reads CASGAGQGWNTGELFF. CDR3 sequence (DNA): TGTGCCAGCGGGGCGGGACAGGGTTGGAACACCGGGGAGCTGTTTTTT.

The gene calls are TRBV10-3 and TRBJ1-4, with TRBD1 identical over 8 bases. V gave up 10 bases and J gave up 6 bases; unmatched junction bases: 7. CDR1 ENHRY and CDR2 SYGVKD come from the germline V gene. The CDR3 is 13 amino acids. The CDR3: CANVTGGDEKLFF. CDR3 DNA: TGTGCCAATGTTACAGGGGGTGATGAAAAACTGTTTTTT.

This chain links TRBV11-2 with TRBJ1-6; tentatively, D is TRBD1 (5 bases). Germline loops: CDR1 SGHAT, CDR2 FQNNGV. This CDR3 region has 16 residues. V was pared by 1 base and J by 10 bases, with 17 bases between. The chain's CDR3 is CASSLALRGFESPLHF. In DNA, the CDR3 is TGTGCCAGCAGCTTAGCACTAAGGGGATTTGAGTCACCCCTCCACTTT.

The rearrangement uses TRBV5-1 and TRBJ2-1, with TRBD2 matching over 12 bases. The CDR3 loop spans 15 amino acids. V was clipped by 0 bases and J by 9 bases; unmatched bases: 4. The V gene's germline CDR1 is SGHRS and CDR2 YFSETQ. Written as DNA, the CDR3 is TGCGCCAGCAGCTTGGGATTACTAGCGGGGGGTGAGCAGTTCTTC. Protein: CASSLGLLAGGEQFF.

This sequence joins TRBV19 and TRBJ1-5; no firm D call. V was pared by 8 bases and J by 2 bases, with 7 bases between. Germline-derived CDR1 and CDR2 are LNHDA and SQIVND (reference sequence). CDR3 size: 12 residues. The CDR3 loop is CASAPGNQPQHF. For the CDR3, the DNA is TGTGCCAGTGCCCCGGGCAATCAGCCCCAGCATTTT. The full variable domain, in which reference TRBV19 and TRBJ1-5 provide the parts outside the CDR3, is DGGITQSPKYLFRKEGQNVTLSCEQNLNHDAMYWYRQDPGQGLRLIYYSQIVNDFQKGDIAEGYSVSREKKESFPLTVTSAQKNPTAFYLCASAPGNQPQHFGDGTRLSIL.

The V call is TRBV5-1, the J call TRBJ1-5; tentative D call: TRBD1 (5 bases). Trimming took 4 bases from V and 7 from J, leaving 18 bases between them. The CDR3 totals 15 residues. Germline CDR1 is SGHRS and CDR2 is YFSETQ. CDR3 bases: TGCGCCAGCAGCCCCTCGGGGGGAGGTATGCAGCCCCAGCATTTT. It specifies CASSPSGGGMQPQHF.

The V gene is TRBV6-6, the J gene TRBJ2-1, with D possibly TRBD2 on 5 matching bases. Per germline, CDR1 MNHNY and CDR2 SVGAGI (reference sequence). Trimming removed 3 bases at V and 6 bases at J, with 15 bases between. The CDR3 covers 15 residues. CDR3 sequence reads: CASSYEGNPFNEQFF. CDR3 bases: TGTGCCAGCAGTTATGAGGGAAATCCCTTCAATGAGCAGTTCTTC.

The chain joins TRBV18 to TRBJ1-2, with D perhaps matching TRBD1 (5 bases). Germline CDR1 KGHSH, CDR2 LQKENI. V lost 6 bases, J lost 6 bases, and 14 bases lay in between. CDR3 length: 13 residues. The chain's CDR3 is CASSPTSRDGYTF. CDR3 DNA sequence: TGTGCCAGCTCTCCTACCTCCAGGGATGGCTACACCTTC.

Written as DNA, the CDR3 is TGTGCCAGCAGTGAAAAGGTGGAGGGCACTGAAGCTTTCTTT. Amino acid sequence: CASSEKVEGTEAFF. The chain carries TRBV6-1 and TRBJ1-1; D uncertain. CDR3 size: 14 residues. V was trimmed by 2 bases and J by 4 bases, leaving 11 bases between them. Germline loops: CDR1 MNHNS, CDR2 SASEGT.

The genes are TRBV5-6 and TRBJ2-3, with 7 bases lining up with TRBD1. V lost 2 bases and J lost 2; bases outside the gene matches: 5. CDR1 SGHDT and CDR2 YYEEEE come from the germline V gene. This CDR3 region has 15 residues. CDR3 loop: CASSFYRGVTDTQYF. The CDR3 DNA reads TGTGCCAGCAGCTTCTACAGGGGCGTCACAGATACGCAGTATTTT. Complete variable domain (other parts from reference TRBV5-6 and TRBJ2-3): DAGVTQSPTHLIKTRGQQVTLRCSPKSGHDTVSWYQQALGQGPQFIFQYYEEEERQRGNFPDRFSGHQFPNYSSELNVNALLLGDSALYLCASSFYRGVTDTQYFGPGTRLTVL.

The rearrangement joins TRBV27 to TRBJ1-4, with 8 bases lining up with TRBD1. The junction had 11 bases not matched to a gene; V was cut back by 6 bases and J by 14 bases. CDR1 and CDR2 from the germline V gene are MNHEY and SMNVEV (reference sequence). The length of the CDR3 is 13 residues. In DNA, the CDR3 is TGTGCCAGCAGGGAGACAGGGGCCCTTAGTCTGTTTTTT. Translation gives CASRETGALSLFF.

The CDR3 protein is CASSLQGNYNSPLHF. The CDR3 DNA sequence: TGTGCCAGCAGCTTACAGGGGAACTATAATTCACCCCTCCACTTT. The chain recombines TRBV7-3 with TRBJ1-6; D is perhaps TRBD1 (6 bases). From germline, CDR1 is SGHTA and CDR2 FQGTGA. The length of the CDR3 is 15 residues. V lost 2 bases, J lost 3 bases, and 8 bases lay in between.

This chain uses TRBV4-1 with TRBJ1-5; 8 nucleotides agree with TRBD1. V dropped 3 bases and J dropped 6; count of bases not matched to a gene: 10. The CDR3 covers 16 residues. Per the germline V gene, CDR1 is MGHRA and CDR2 is YSYEKL. The DNA for the CDR3 is TGCGCCAGCAGCCACCATGGTTCCAGGGGGCCTCAGCCCCAGCATTTT. This translates into CASSHHGSRGPQPQHF.

The CDR3 region is CASSPRGSYTGELFF. CDR3 bases: TGTGCCAGCAGTCCCCGGGGGTCTTACACCGGGGAGCTGTTTTTT. The V gene is TRBV11-3, the J gene TRBJ2-2; D is perhaps TRBD2 (6 bases). The CDR3 has 15 residues. Germline CDR1 and CDR2: SGHNT and YENEEA. Between the trimmed V and J ends, which lost 6 bases and 3 bases, there was a span of 14 bases. Complete variable domain (other parts from reference TRBV11-3 and TRBJ2-2): EAGVVQSPRYKIIEKKQPVAFWCNPISGHNTLYWYLQNLGQGPELLIRYENEEAVDDSQLPKDRFSAERLKGVDSTLKIQPAELGDSAVYLCASSPRGSYTGELFFGEGSRLTVL.

The chain combines TRBV27 with TRBJ1-5; the D is unclear. CDR1 MNHEY and CDR2 SMNVEV come from the germline V gene (reference sequence). V dropped 2 bases and J dropped 0 bases, with 11 bases sitting between them. There are 16 residues in the CDR3. CDR3 sequence (DNA): TGTGCCAGCAGTTTACTGGCAGGTGTTAGCAATCAGCCCCAGCATTTT. Translated: CASSLLAGVSNQPQHF.

The gene calls are TRBV18 and TRBJ1-6; D not certain. The V gene lost 3 bases and the J gene lost 0 bases, with 3 bases spanning the gap. The germline V gene encodes CDR1 KGHSH and CDR2 LQKENI. The CDR3 sequence is 14 residues long. This CDR3 reads CASSPSSYNSPLHF. In nucleotides, the CDR3 is TGTGCCAGCTCACCCAGCTCCTATAATTCACCCCTCCACTTT.

The V gene is TRBV2, the J gene TRBJ2-3; TRBD2 matches 10 bases. The CDR3 contains 12 residues. The ends lost 6 bases at V and 11 bases at J; junction bases unmatched: 5. Germline V CDR1 and CDR2: SNHLY, FYNNEI. This chain's CDR3 is CASRASGGGQYF. The CDR3 DNA follows: TGTGCCAGCAGGGCTAGCGGGGGAGGGCAGTATTTT.

The chain links TRBV11-3 to TRBJ2-2; a possible D gene is TRBD2 (6 bases). V lost 5 bases to trimming and J lost 7 bases, with 11 bases between them. This CDR3 has 13 amino acids. The germline CDR1 and CDR2 sequences are SGHNT and YENEEA. Here the CDR3 DNA reads TGTGCCAGCAGCCTGGGGCGGGGCGGGGAGCTGTTTTTT. Translating it yields CASSLGRGGELFF.

This chain uses TRBV6-4 with TRBJ2-7; TRBD2 matches 8 bases. This CDR3 contains 16 residues. The V gene end was trimmed by 3 bases and the J gene end by 2 bases; junction bases not matched to a gene: 9. Looked up from germline, CDR1 is MRHNA and CDR2 is SNTAGT. CDR3 residues: CASSETPGGGPYEQYF. The DNA of the CDR3 is TGTGCCAGCAGTGAGACGCCGGGCGGGGGGCCCTACGAGCAGTACTTC.

This chain joins TRBV5-1 and TRBJ2-6; D might be TRBD2 (5 bases). Germline CDR1 and CDR2: SGHRS and YFSETQ. The ends were cut back, 3 bases at V and 2 bases at J, with 9 bases in the middle. The CDR3 extends over 15 amino acids. CDR3 coding DNA: TGCGCCAGCAGCTCCCGGGGTCCTGGGGCCAACGTCCTGACTTTC. It specifies CASSSRGPGANVLTF.

The CDR3 nucleotides read TGCGCCAGCAGCTTCGACAGGGAATCCTACAATGAGCAGTTCTTC. It translates to CASSFDRESYNEQFF. The V gene is TRBV5-1, the J gene TRBJ2-1; the match to TRBD1 covers 7 bases. J was trimmed by 1 base and V by 2 bases; bases with no gene match: 3. This CDR3 is 15 amino acids long. From germline, CDR1 is SGHRS and CDR2 YFSETQ. Based on the CDR3 plus reference TRBV5-1 and TRBJ2-1, the full variable domain is KAGVTQTPRYLIKTRGQQVTLSCSPISGHRSVSWYQQTPGQGLQFLFEYFSETQRNKGNFPGRFSGRQFSNSRSEMNVSTLELGDSALYLCASSFDRESYNEQFFGPGTRLTVL.

This chain joins TRBV15 and TRBJ1-5; TRBD1 matches 7 bases. The CDR3 is 16 residues long. Per germline, CDR1 LNHNV and CDR2 YYDKDF (reference sequence). V dropped 5 bases and J dropped 2; count of bases not matched to a gene: 9. The DNA for the CDR3 is TGTGCCACCAGCTTCATCTCCGGGACAGGCAATCAGCCCCAGCATTTT. Amino acid sequence: CATSFISGTGNQPQHF. Looking up the rest from reference TRBV15 and TRBJ1-5 gives the full variable domain: DAMVIQNPRYQVTQFGKPVTLSCSQTLNHNVMYWYQQKSSQAPKLLFHYYDKDFNNEADTPDNFQSRRPNTSFCFLDIRSPGLGDTAMYLCATSFISGTGNQPQHFGDGTRLSIL.